This T cell receptor (beta chain) originates from a study of T-cell reconstitution after alpha-beta-depleted transplantation in children. Study results and caveats: At around two months after transplant, the alpha-beta T cells were reportedly derived from several hundred expanded clones that came from non-depleted graft cells. Diversity and T-cell counts at one year after transplant derived mostly from new T cells. Several patients had high TCRbeta diversity at day 60; it came from surviving recipient T cells and thymic progenitors.

Unique molecular identifiers were used in preparing the TCRbeta library. TCRdb itself ran the PCR reads through MiXCR, one entry per CDR3 protein. The sample has 490,000 or so distinct CDR3 sequences, more than 9% seen once. Trimming removed 4 bases at V and 6 bases at J, with 16 bases between. The CDR3 loop spans 15 amino acids. The V gene's germline CDR1 is LGHDT and CDR2 YNNKEL (reference sequence). In its sample, this clonotype was seen many times. Antigen specificity is unknown. The specimen was PBMCs, collected before TCRalphabeta/CD19-depleted stem cell transplant. The chain carries TRBV3-1 and TRBJ2-1; TRBD2 might be the D (6 bases). This TCR was recovered from a child under 10 years old with inherited bone marrow failure, due to receive a stem cell transplant. The CDR3 bases are TGTGCCAGCAGCCGCCGGGAGTGGGTAAGCAATGAGCAGTTCTTC. It encodes CASSRREWVSNEQFF.